This TCR beta chain is drawn from a study of blood T cells in healthy people across ages. Together with a sample-barcoded 5' primer, a J-beta primer mix was included in a second PCR lasting about 7 to 11 cycles. TCRdb redid the calling of the 5' RACE reads with MiXCR, one entry per CDR3 protein. The sample comprises over 1,500,000 distinct CDR3 sequences, around half of which are singletons, and around 2.1% rests with the top ten. The CDR3 is 17 amino acids. The V end was cut by 3 bases, the J end by 5 bases, with 20 bases between. Germline V lookup: CDR1 MNHEY, CDR2 SMNVEV (reference sequence). This clonotype was seen a single time.

V is TRBV27 and J is TRBJ2-1; D is perhaps TRBD1 or TRBD2 (6 bases each). The sample consisted of blood. This receptor was obtained from a woman in her forties in good health. CDR3 nucleotides: TGTGCCAGCAGTTTCCTCACGGGGGCACCTCTTAACAATGAGCAGTTCTTC. Its translation: CASSFLTGAPLNNEQFF.